Listed below are T cell receptor beta chains from one sample, sequenced in a study of CD8+ T cells in alopecia areata. The method was immunoSEQ multiplex PCR; TCRdb's version includes in-frame clones alone and lacks a portion of them. The sample lists about 87,000 clones; around 71% were seen once. The sample was CD8+ T cells sorted from blood, taken around week 46, from a patient treated with tofacitinib. The receptors were sampled from a human donor with alopecia areata. Each CDR3 is given with its conserved first and last residue. D genes are given only for firm matches.

d_call: -
j_call: TRBJ2-3
v_call: TRBV11-1
cdr3_aa: CASSSISTRLRDTQYF

d_call: TRBD2
j_call: TRBJ2-1
v_call: TRBV5-1
cdr3_aa: CASSLGTSEYNEQFF

d_call: -
j_call: TRBJ1-1
v_call: TRBV4-3
cdr3_aa: CASSQASGVNTEAFF

d_call: -
j_call: TRBJ2-3
v_call: TRBV2
cdr3_aa: CASRPGQSGSDTQYF

d_call: TRBD2
j_call: TRBJ2-3
v_call: TRBV7-9
cdr3_aa: CASSFTSGTDTQYF

d_call: -
j_call: TRBJ1-2
v_call: TRBV11-2
cdr3_aa: CASSLDHYGYTF

d_call: TRBD2
j_call: TRBJ2-2
v_call: TRBV4-3
cdr3_aa: CASSQDPSGGGTGELFF

d_call: -
j_call: TRBJ2-1
v_call: TRBV15
cdr3_aa: CATSSGHGPTDEQFF

d_call: TRBD2
j_call: TRBJ2-3
v_call: TRBV4-1
cdr3_aa: CASSQTVTSGVTDTQYF

d_call: -
j_call: TRBJ1-1
v_call: TRBV5-6
cdr3_aa: CASSLSGRATEAFF

d_call: -
j_call: TRBJ2-3
v_call: TRBV14
cdr3_aa: CASSQAGAVVDTQYF

d_call: -
j_call: TRBJ1-2
v_call: TRBV29-1
cdr3_aa: CSVGQHDGYTF

d_call: TRBD1
j_call: TRBJ1-2
v_call: TRBV5-6
cdr3_aa: CASSDRGRNYGYTF

d_call: -
j_call: TRBJ1-4
v_call: TRBV5-6
cdr3_aa: CASSKQLSNEKLFF

d_call: TRBD1
j_call: TRBJ1-1
v_call: TRBV7-9
cdr3_aa: CASSPRQGLNTEAFF

d_call: -
j_call: TRBJ1-1
v_call: TRBV4-3
cdr3_aa: CASSPGRFENTEAFF

d_call: TRBD1
j_call: TRBJ2-3
v_call: TRBV5-6
cdr3_aa: CASSPRTGGSSDTQYF

d_call: TRBD1
j_call: TRBJ2-6
v_call: TRBV7-9
cdr3_aa: CASSTRQGSGANVLTF

d_call: -
j_call: TRBJ2-7
v_call: TRBV30
cdr3_aa: CAWGADYEQYF

d_call: -
j_call: -
v_call: TRBV27
cdr3_aa: CASSLQGSEQYF

d_call: -
j_call: TRBJ2-1
v_call: TRBV5-1
cdr3_aa: CASSLSGVEQFF

d_call: -
j_call: TRBJ2-7
v_call: TRBV21-1
cdr3_aa: CASSKSMESYTGKREDEQYF

d_call: -
j_call: TRBJ2-3
v_call: TRBV7-8
cdr3_aa: CASSSNPGRRKGTDTQYF

d_call: -
j_call: TRBJ2-7
v_call: TRBV11-2
cdr3_aa: CASSQYEQYF

d_call: -
j_call: TRBJ1-1
v_call: TRBV25-1
cdr3_aa: CASSTLTEAFF

d_call: TRBD1
j_call: TRBJ1-2
v_call: TRBV27
cdr3_aa: CASSPTGGYGYTF

d_call: -
j_call: TRBJ1-1
v_call: TRBV4-3
cdr3_aa: CASSQVDRGPETENFHTEAFF

d_call: -
j_call: TRBJ1-2
v_call: TRBV19
cdr3_aa: CASSMGMEGYTF

d_call: TRBD1
j_call: TRBJ1-2
v_call: TRBV29-1
cdr3_aa: CSAEGQPKHYGYTF